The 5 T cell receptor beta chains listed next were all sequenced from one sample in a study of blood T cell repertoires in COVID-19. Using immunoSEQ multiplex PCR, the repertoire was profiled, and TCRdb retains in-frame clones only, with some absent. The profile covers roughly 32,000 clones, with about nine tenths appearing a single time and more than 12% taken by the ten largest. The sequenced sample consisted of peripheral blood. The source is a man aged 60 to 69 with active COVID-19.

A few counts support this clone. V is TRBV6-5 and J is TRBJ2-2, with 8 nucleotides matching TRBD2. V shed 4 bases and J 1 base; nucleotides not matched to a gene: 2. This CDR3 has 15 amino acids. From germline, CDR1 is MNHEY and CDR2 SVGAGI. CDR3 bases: TGTGCCAGCAGTTTGGCGGGAGGGAACACCGGGGAGCTGTTTTTT. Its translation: CASSLAGGNTGELFF.

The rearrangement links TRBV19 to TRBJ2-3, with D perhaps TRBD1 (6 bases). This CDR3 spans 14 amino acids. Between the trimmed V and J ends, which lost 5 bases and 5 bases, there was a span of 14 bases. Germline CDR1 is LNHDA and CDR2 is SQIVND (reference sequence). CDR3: CASSAQGLGDTQYF. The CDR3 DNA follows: TGTGCCAGTAGTGCACAGGGATTGGGAGATACGCAGTATTTT.

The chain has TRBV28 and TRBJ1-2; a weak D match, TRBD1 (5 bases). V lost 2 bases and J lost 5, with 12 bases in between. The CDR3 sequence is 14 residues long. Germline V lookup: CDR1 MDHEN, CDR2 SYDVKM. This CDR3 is CASSLAAGRYGYTF. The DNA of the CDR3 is TGTGCCAGCAGTTTAGCCGCAGGGAGGTATGGCTACACCTTC.

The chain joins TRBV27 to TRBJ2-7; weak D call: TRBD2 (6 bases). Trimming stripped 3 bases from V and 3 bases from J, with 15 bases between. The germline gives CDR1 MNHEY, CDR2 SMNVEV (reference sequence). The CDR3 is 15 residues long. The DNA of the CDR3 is TGTGCCAGCAGTTTGGGCGGGATCCCCGGCTACGAGCAGTACTTC. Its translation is CASSLGGIPGYEQYF.

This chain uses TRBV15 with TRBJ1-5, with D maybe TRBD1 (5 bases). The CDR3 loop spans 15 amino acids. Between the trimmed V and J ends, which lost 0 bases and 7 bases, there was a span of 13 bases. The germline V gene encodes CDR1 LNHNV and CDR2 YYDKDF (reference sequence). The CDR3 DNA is TGTGCCACCAGCAGAGATAAGGGGCGCGGACAGCCCCAGCATTTT. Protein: CATSRDKGRGQPQHF.